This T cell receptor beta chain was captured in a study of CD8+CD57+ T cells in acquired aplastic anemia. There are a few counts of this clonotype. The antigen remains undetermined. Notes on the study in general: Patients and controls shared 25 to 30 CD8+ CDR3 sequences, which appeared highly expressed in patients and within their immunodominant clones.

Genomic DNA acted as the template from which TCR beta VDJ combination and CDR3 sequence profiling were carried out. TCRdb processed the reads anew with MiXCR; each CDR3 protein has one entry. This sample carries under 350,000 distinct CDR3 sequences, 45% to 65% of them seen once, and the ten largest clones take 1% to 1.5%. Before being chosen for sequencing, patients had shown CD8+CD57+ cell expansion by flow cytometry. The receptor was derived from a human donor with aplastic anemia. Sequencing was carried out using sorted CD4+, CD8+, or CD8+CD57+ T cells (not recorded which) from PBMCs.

The CDR3 nucleotides read TGTGCCAGCAGCTTAGTCCGGGGGCAGGGGTTATTAGGCGAGCAGTACTTC. Amino acids: CASSLVRGQGLLGEQYF. The chain uses TRBV7-9 and TRBJ2-7; D is possibly TRBD1 or TRBD2 (6 bases each). Germline lookup yields CDR1 SEHNR and CDR2 FQNEAQ (reference sequence). The CDR3 has 17 residues. V lost 1 base and J lost 6, with 22 bases in between.